This paragraph reports one TCR beta chain. The antigen remains unidentified. Clones were sequenced by immunoSEQ multiplex PCR, and TCRdb holds only the in-frame ones, with some missing. The table has tens of thousands of clones, around 84% seen once. The data stem from a study of T cell responses to AZD1222 COVID-19 vaccine. At the level of the study: It was second doses at about 4 or about 12 weeks that were pooled.

This CDR3 is built from 16 residues. Germline loops: CDR1 LGHNA, CDR2 YNFKEQ. V was cut by 0 bases and J by 0 bases, with 12 bases left in between. General study points: At baseline, just five or six AZD1222 recipients tested seropositive. Among spike-specific TCRs, nearly half reportedly target unmutated variant regions.

The chain carries TRBV4-2 and TRBJ2-7; D is perhaps TRBD2 (5 bases). The sequences come from peripheral blood, collected on day 0 of AZD1222 vaccination. This TCR was sampled from an adult in good health. CDR3 protein: CASSQDISGSSYEQYF. The CDR3 DNA reads as TGTGCCAGCAGCCAAGATATTTCGGGAAGCTCCTACGAGCAGTACTTC.